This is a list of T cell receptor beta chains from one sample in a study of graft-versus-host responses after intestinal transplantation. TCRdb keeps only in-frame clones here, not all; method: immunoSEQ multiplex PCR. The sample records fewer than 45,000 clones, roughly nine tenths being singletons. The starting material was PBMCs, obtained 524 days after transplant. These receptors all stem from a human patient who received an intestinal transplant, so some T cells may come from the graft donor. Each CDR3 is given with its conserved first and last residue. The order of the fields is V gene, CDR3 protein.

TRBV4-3 CASSQVGNTEAFF
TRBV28 CASSGDLLFGELFF
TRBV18 CASSPDREQYF
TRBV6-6 CASSYRGYSNQPQHF
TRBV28 CASSSLAGGPQGGGTQYF
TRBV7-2 CASSLREGGEKLFF
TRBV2 CASSGRASRELFF
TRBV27 CASSRDRVLSYEQYF
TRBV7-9 CASSSGRDNQPQHF
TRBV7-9 CASSLTDSTDTQYF
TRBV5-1 CASSLGRTGQETQYF
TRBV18 CASSPGGASNQPQHF
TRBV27 CASSVTWRLAGGNTGELFF
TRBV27 CASRKTRIDEQYF